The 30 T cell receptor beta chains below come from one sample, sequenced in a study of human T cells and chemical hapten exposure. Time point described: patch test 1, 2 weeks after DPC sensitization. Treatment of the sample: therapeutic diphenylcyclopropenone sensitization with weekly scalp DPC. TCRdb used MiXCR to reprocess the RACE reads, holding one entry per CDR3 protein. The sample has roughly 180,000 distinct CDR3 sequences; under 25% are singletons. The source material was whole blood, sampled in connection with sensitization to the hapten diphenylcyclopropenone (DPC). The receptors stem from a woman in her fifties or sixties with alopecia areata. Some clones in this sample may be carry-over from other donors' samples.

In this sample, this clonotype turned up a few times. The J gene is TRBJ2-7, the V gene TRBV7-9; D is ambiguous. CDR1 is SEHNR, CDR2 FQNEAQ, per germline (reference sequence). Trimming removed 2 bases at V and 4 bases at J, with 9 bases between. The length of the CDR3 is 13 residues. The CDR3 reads CASSLIAAYEQYF. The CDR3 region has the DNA TGTGCCAGCAGCTTAATCGCCGCTTACGAGCAGTACTTC.

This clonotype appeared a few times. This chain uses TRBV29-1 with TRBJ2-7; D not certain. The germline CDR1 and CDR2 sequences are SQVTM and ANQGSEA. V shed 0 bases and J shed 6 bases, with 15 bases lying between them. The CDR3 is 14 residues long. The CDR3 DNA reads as TGCAGCGTTGAAGATCCGCCCCGTCCGGGCGAGCAGTACTTC. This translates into CSVEDPPRPGEQYF.

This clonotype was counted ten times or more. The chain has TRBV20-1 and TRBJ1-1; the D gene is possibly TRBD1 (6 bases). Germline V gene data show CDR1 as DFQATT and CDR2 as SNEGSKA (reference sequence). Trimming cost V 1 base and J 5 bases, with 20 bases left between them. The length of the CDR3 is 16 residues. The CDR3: CSARGVTGMYGTEAFF. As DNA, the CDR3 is TGCAGTGCTAGAGGGGTAACAGGGATGTATGGGACTGAAGCTTTCTTT.

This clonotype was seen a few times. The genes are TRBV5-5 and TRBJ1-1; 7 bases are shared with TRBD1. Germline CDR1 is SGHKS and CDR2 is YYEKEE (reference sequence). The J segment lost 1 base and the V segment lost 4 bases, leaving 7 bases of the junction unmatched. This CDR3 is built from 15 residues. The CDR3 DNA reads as TGTGCCAGCAGCGAATGGGGACAGCCGAACACTGAAGCTTTCTTT. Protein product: CASSEWGQPNTEAFF.

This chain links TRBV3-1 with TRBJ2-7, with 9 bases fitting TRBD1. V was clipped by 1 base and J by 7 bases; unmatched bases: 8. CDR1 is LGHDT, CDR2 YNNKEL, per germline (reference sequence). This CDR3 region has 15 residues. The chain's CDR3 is CASSQATGGWGEQYF. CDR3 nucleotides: TGTGCCAGCAGCCAAGCGACAGGGGGATGGGGTGAGCAGTACTTC.

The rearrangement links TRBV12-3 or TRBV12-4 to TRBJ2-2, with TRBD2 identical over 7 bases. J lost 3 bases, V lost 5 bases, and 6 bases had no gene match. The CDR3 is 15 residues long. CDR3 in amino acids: CASSPPGLYTGELFF. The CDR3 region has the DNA TGTGCCAGCAGTCCACCGGGACTATACACCGGGGAGCTGTTTTTT.

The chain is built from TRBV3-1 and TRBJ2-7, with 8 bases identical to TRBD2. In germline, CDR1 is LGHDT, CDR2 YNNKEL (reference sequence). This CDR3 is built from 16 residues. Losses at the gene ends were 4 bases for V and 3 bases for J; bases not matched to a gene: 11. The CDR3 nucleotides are TGTGCCAGCAGCCCCCACCCAGGGACTAGAGGCTACGAGCAGTACTTC. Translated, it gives CASSPHPGTRGYEQYF.

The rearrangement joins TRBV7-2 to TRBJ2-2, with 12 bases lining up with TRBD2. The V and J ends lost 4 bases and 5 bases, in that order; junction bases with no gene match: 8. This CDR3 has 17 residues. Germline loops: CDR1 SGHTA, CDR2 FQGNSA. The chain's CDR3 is CASSSSGLAGLTGELFF. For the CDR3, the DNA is TGTGCCAGCAGCTCCAGTGGACTAGCGGGACTAACCGGGGAGCTGTTTTTT.

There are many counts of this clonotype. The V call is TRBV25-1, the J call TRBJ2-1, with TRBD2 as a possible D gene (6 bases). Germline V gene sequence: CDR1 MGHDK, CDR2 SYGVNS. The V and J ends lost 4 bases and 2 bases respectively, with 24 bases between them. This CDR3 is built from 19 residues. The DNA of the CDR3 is TGTGCCAGCAGTGGGAGGCATATCCTAGGCGGGATAACCTACAATGAGCAGTTCTTC. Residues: CASSGRHILGGITYNEQFF.

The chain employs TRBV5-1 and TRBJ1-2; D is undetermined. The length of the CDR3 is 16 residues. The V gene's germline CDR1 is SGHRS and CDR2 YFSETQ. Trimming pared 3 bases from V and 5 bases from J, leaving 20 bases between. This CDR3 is CASSSADGSVHYGYTF. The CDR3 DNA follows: TGCGCCAGCAGCTCGGCCGACGGGTCAGTACATTATGGCTACACCTTC.

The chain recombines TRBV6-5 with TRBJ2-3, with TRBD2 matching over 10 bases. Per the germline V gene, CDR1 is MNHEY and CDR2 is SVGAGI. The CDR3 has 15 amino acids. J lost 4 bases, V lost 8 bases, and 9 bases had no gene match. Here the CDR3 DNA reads TGTGCCAGCTCCCTAGCGGGAGATCGTTCAGATACGCAGTATTTT. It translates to CASSLAGDRSDTQYF.

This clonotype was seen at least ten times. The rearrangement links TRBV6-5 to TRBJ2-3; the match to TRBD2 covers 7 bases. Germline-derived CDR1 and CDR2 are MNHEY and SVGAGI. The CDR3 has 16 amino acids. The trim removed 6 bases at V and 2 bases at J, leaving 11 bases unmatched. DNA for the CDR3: TGTGCCAGCAGCTCCCCCCAGGGACTAACCACAGATACGCAGTATTTT. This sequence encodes CASSSPQGLTTDTQYF.

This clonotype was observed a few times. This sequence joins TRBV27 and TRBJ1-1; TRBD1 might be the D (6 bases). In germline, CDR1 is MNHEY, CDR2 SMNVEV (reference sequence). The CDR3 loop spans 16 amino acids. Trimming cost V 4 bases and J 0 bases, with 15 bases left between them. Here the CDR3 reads CASSSGRGGLNTEAFF. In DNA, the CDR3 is TGTGCCAGCAGTTCTGGTCGCGGGGGGCTGAACACTGAAGCTTTCTTT.

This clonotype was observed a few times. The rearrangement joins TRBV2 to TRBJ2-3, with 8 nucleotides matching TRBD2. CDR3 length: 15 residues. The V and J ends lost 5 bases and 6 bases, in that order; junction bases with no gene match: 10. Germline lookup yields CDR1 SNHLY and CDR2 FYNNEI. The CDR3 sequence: CASSKEREHRDTQYF. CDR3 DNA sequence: TGTGCCAGCAGTAAAGAGCGGGAGCACCGGGATACGCAGTATTTT.

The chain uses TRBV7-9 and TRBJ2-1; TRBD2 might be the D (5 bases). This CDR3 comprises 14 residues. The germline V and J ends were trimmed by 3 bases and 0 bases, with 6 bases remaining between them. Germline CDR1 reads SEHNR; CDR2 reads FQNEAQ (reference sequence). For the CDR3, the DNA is TGTGCCAGCAGCTTTCGGGACTCCTACAATGAGCAGTTCTTC. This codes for CASSFRDSYNEQFF.

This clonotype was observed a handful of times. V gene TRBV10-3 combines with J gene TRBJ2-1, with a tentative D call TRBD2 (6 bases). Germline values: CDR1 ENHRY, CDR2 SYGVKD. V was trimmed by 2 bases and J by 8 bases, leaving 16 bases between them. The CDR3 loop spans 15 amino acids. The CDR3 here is CAISENMGGRDEQFF. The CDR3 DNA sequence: TGTGCCATCAGTGAGAATATGGGAGGTCGTGATGAGCAGTTCTTC.

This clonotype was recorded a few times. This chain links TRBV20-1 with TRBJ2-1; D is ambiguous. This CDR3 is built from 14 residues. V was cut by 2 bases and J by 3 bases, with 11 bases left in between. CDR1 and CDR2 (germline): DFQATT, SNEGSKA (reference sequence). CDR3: CSARFWRSYNEQFF. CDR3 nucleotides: TGCAGTGCTAGATTCTGGCGTAGCTACAATGAGCAGTTCTTC.

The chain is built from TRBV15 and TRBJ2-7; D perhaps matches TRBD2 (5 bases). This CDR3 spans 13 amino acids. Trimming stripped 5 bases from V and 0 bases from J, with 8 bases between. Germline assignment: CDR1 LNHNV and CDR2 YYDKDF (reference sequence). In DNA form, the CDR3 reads TGTGCCACCAGCTGGGAGAGCTCCTACGAGCAGTACTTC. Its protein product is CATSWESSYEQYF.

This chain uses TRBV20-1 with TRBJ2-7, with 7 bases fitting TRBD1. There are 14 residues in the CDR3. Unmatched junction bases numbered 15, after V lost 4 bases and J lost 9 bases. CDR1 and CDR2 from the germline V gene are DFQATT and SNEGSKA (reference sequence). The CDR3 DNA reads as TGCAGTGCTACCCTAGGACAGGCATGCGAAGCGCAGTACTTC. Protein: CSATLGQACEAQYF.

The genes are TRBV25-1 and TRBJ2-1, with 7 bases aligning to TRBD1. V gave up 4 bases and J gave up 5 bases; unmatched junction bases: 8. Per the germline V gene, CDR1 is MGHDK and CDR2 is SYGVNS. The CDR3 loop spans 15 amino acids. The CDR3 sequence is CASSVHRGLNNEQFF. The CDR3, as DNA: TGTGCCAGCAGTGTCCACAGGGGTTTAAACAATGAGCAGTTCTTC. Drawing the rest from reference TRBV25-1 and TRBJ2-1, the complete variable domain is EADIYQTPRYLVIGTGKKITLECSQTMGHDKMYWYQQDPGMELHLIHYSYGVNSTEKGDLSSESTVSRIRTEHFPLTLESARPSHTSQYLCASSVHRGLNNEQFFGPGTRLTVL.

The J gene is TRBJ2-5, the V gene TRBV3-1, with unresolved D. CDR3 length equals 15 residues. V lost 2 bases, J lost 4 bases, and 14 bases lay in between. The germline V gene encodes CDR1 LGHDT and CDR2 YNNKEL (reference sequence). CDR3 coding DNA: TGTGCCAGCAGCCAATATCAGGTCCTCCGAGAGACCCAGTACTTC. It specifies CASSQYQVLRETQYF.

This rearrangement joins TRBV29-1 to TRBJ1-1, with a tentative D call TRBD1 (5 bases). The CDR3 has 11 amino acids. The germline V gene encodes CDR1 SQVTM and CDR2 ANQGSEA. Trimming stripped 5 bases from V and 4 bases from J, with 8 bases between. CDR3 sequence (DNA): TGCAGCGTTACCGGGGCCACTGAAGCTTTCTTT. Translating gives CSVTGATEAFF.

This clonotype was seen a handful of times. CDR3 nucleotide sequence: TGCGCCAGCAGCTTGGCCGTGGCGAACACCGGGGAGCTGTTTTTT. It specifies CASSLAVANTGELFF. The chain joins TRBV5-1 to TRBJ2-2, with D unclear. Germline V lookup: CDR1 SGHRS, CDR2 YFSETQ. The V gene lost 0 bases and the J gene lost 0 bases, with 6 bases spanning the gap. CDR3 length equals 15 residues.

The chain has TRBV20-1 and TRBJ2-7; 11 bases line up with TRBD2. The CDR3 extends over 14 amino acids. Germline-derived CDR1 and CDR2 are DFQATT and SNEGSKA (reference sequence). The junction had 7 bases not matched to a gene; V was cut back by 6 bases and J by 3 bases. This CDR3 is CSAKIGTSGYEQYF. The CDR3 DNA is TGCAGTGCAAAGATAGGGACTAGCGGCTACGAGCAGTACTTC.

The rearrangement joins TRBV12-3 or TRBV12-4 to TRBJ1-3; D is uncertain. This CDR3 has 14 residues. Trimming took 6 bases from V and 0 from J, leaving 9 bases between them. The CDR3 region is CASRTRSSGNTIYF. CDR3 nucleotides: TGTGCCAGCAGAACAAGAAGCTCTGGAAACACCATATATTTT.

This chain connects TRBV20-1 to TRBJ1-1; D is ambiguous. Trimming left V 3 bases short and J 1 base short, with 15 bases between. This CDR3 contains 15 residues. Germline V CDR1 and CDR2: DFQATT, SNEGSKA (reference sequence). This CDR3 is CSARNFRGGNTEAFF. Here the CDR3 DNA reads TGCAGTGCTAGGAATTTCCGGGGAGGGAACACTGAAGCTTTCTTT.

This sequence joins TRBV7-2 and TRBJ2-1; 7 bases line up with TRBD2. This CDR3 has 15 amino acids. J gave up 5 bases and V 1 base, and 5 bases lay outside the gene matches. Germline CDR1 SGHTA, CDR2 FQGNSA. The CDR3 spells CASSLGGRAHNEQFF. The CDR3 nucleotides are TGTGCCAGCAGCTTAGGGGGGAGGGCCCACAATGAGCAGTTCTTC. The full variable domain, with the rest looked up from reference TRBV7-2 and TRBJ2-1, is GAGVSQSPSNKVTEKGKDVELRCDPISGHTALYWYRQSLGQGLEFLIYFQGNSAPDKSGLPSDRFSAERTGGSVSTLTIQRTQQEDSAVYLCASSLGGRAHNEQFFGPGTRLTVL.

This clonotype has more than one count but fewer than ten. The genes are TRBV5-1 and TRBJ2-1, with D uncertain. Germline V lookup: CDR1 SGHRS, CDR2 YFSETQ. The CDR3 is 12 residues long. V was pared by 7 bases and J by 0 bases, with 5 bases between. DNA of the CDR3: TGCGCCAGCTTCAGCTCCTACAATGAGCAGTTCTTC. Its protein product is CASFSSYNEQFF.

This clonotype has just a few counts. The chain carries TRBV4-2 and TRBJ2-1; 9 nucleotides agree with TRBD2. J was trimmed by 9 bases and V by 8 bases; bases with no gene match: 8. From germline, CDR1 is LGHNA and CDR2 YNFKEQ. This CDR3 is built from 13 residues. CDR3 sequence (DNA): TGTGCCAGCTTTAGCGGGAGAGGTGGTGAGCAGTTCTTC. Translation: CASFSGRGGEQFF.

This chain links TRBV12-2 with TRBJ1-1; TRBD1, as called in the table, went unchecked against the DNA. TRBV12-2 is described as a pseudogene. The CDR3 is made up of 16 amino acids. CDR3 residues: CASRWPPGRTDTEAFF. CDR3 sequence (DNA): TGTGCAAGTCGCTGGCCCCCAGGACGGACCGACACTGAAGCTTTCTTT.